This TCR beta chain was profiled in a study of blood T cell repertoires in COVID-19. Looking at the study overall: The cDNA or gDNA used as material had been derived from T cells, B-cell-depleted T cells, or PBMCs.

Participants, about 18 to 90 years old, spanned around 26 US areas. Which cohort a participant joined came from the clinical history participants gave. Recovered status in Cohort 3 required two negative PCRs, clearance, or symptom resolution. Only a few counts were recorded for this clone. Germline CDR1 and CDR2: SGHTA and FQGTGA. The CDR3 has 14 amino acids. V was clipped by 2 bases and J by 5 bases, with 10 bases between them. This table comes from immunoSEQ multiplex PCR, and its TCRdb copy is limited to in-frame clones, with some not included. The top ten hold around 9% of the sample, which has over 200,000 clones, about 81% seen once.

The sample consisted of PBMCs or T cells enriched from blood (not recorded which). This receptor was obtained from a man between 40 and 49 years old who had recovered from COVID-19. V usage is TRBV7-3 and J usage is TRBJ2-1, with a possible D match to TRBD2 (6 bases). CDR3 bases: TGTGCCAGCAGCTTATACGGGGGAAACAATGAGCAGTTCTTC. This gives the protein CASSLYGGNNEQFF.